This entry lists 26 T cell receptor beta chains sequenced from one sample in a study of T-cell memory formation after mild COVID-19. TCRdb itself ran the 5' RACE reads through MiXCR, one entry per CDR3 protein. This table holds about 200,000 distinct CDR3 sequences, just over 9.5% found once. Sequences were obtained from PBMCs or a T cell subset sorted from them (not recorded which). These receptors all come from a man aged 18 to 30 who had mild COVID-19 (a few samples of this study predate the infection). Cell type and time point are not known.

This sequence joins TRBV2 and TRBJ2-1; a weak D match, TRBD2 (5 bases). The CDR3 is 16 amino acids. V was trimmed by 6 bases and J by 2 bases, leaving 17 bases between them. Germline CDR1 reads SNHLY; CDR2 reads FYNNEI. The DNA for the CDR3 is TGTGCCAGCAGCGAAAGCGGCCGTTGGGCCTACAATGAGCAGTTCTTC. It yields the protein CASSESGRWAYNEQFF.

A few counts support this clonotype. This chain links TRBV5-1 with TRBJ1-5, with TRBD1 matching 7 bases. The germline CDR1 and CDR2 sequences are SGHRS and YFSETQ. The CDR3 runs 15 residues. With V trimmed by 0 bases and J by 5 bases, 5 bases remained unmatched. CDR3 in amino acids: CASSLDAGGYQPQHF. CDR3 sequence (DNA): TGCGCCAGCAGCTTGGACGCAGGGGGATATCAGCCCCAGCATTTT.

V is TRBV28 and J is TRBJ2-4, with 7 bases that match TRBD1. V lost 9 bases, J lost 6 bases, and 2 bases stayed unmatched. This CDR3 has 11 amino acids. Germline V lookup: CDR1 MDHEN, CDR2 SYDVKM. CDR3 coding DNA: TGTGCCAGTGGGACAGTAAACATTCAGTACTTC. Translating it yields CASGTVNIQYF.

This clonotype has just a few counts. The CDR3 DNA sequence: TGTGCCACCAGCAGGGACAGGGCGGTCTCCTACGAGCAGTACTTC. Protein sequence: CATSRDRAVSYEQYF. V and J are TRBV15 and TRBJ2-7; 8 bases are shared with TRBD1. The CDR3 sequence is 15 residues long. Losses at the gene ends were 3 bases for V and 0 bases for J; bases not matched to a gene: 4. Germline CDR1 and CDR2: LNHNV and YYDKDF (reference sequence).

This clonotype was counted only a few times. The rearrangement links TRBV28 to TRBJ1-1; 9 positions agree with TRBD1. J lost 4 bases, V lost 6 bases, and 3 bases had no gene match. The CDR3 covers 13 residues. CDR1 and CDR2 from the germline V gene are MDHEN and SYDVKM. Written as DNA, the CDR3 is TGTGCCAGCAGGCGGGACAGGGTCACTGAAGCTTTCTTT. Its protein product is CASRRDRVTEAFF.

This clonotype was found many times. The chain carries TRBV3-1 and TRBJ2-3; the D gene is possibly TRBD2 (5 bases). The ends were cut back, 2 bases at V and 11 bases at J, with 20 bases in the middle. Germline CDR1 LGHDT, CDR2 YNNKEL (reference sequence). This CDR3 has 15 residues. The CDR3 spells CASSQLVRGGRRQYF. CDR3 nucleotides: TGTGCCAGCAGCCAACTAGTACGTGGAGGACGAAGGCAGTATTTT.

The V call is TRBV5-5, the J call TRBJ2-7; D tentatively fits TRBD1 or TRBD2 (5 bases each). The CDR3 runs to 15 residues. V was clipped by 0 bases and J by 4 bases, with 14 bases between them. The V gene's germline CDR1 is SGHKS and CDR2 YYEKEE (reference sequence). CDR3 region: CASSLAGAVAYEQYF. Here the CDR3 DNA reads TGTGCCAGCAGCTTGGCCGGGGCGGTTGCATACGAGCAGTACTTC.

This clonotype was seen ten or more times. The V call is TRBV4-3, the J call TRBJ1-3; no clear D gene. The germline CDR1 and CDR2 sequences are LGHNA and YSLEER. The V gene lost 1 base and the J gene lost 0 bases, with 13 bases spanning the gap. The CDR3 covers 17 residues. This CDR3 is CASSQGRAGYSGNTIYF. Here the CDR3 DNA reads TGCGCCAGCAGCCAAGGCAGAGCCGGATACTCTGGAAACACCATATATTTT.

This clonotype was picked up a small number of times. The rearrangement joins TRBV2 to TRBJ2-5; D gene ambiguous. Looked up from germline, CDR1 is SNHLY and CDR2 is FYNNEI. The V and J ends lost 5 bases and 5 bases respectively, with 6 bases between them. This CDR3 region has 11 residues. The CDR3 loop reads CASSPLETQYF. The DNA for the CDR3 is TGTGCCAGCAGTCCCTTGGAGACCCAGTACTTC.

The genes are TRBV5-1 and TRBJ2-7; the match to TRBD1 covers 8 bases. This CDR3 region has 15 residues. Germline V gene sequence: CDR1 SGHRS, CDR2 YFSETQ. Trimming removed 4 bases from V and 3 bases from J; junction bases left unmatched: 9. The CDR3 DNA sequence: TGCGCCAGCAGCGGGCCCACGGACAGGGTCTACGAGCAGTACTTC. Amino acids: CASSGPTDRVYEQYF.

At least ten counts were recorded for this clonotype. The V and J genes are TRBV10-3 and TRBJ1-1; D gene unclear. The CDR3 totals 13 residues. Germline-derived CDR1 and CDR2 are ENHRY and SYGVKD. The V gene lost 4 bases and the J gene lost 1 base, with 7 bases spanning the gap. The CDR3 bases are TGTGCCATCAGTGCTGAAGAGAACACTGAAGCTTTCTTT. Translation: CAISAEENTEAFF.

This chain uses TRBV12-3 or TRBV12-4 with TRBJ1-5; 8 bases are a match to TRBD1. V was clipped by 1 base and J by 10 bases; unmatched bases: 6. This CDR3 is built from 14 residues. This CDR3 reads CASSLGQGRGPQHF. The DNA of the CDR3 is TGTGCCAGCAGTTTAGGACAGGGGAGGGGTCCCCAGCATTTT.

V gene TRBV12-5 combines with J gene TRBJ2-1; D not certain. Germline V gene lookup returns CDR1 LGHNT and CDR2 FRNRAP. The length of the CDR3 is 14 residues. Trimming took 7 bases from V and 4 from J, leaving 14 bases between them. CDR3 region: CASAPLLGYNEQFF. CDR3 DNA: TGTGCTAGTGCCCCCCTTTTGGGTTACAATGAGCAGTTCTTC. Full variable domain (missing parts from reference TRBV12-5 and TRBJ2-1): DARVTQTPRHKVTEMGQEVTMRCQPILGHNTVFWYRQTMMQGLELLAYFRNRAPLDDSGMPKDRFSAEMPDATLATLKIQPSEPRDSAVYFCASAPLLGYNEQFFGPGTRLTVL.

V usage is TRBV10-3 and J usage is TRBJ2-7; TRBD2 is a possible D gene (5 bases). Trimming cost V 2 bases and J 3 bases, with 5 bases left between them. The CDR3 has 12 amino acids. Germline CDR1 ENHRY, CDR2 SYGVKD. The CDR3 is CAISEEGYEQYV. The CDR3 region has the DNA TGTGCCATCAGTGAGGAGGGCTACGAGCAGTACGTC.

The chain links TRBV6-2 or TRBV6-3 to TRBJ1-2; D may be TRBD1 (5 bases). Trimming shortened V by 6 bases and J by 4 bases, and 9 bases separated the two germline ends. The CDR3 covers 12 residues. Germline-derived CDR1 and CDR2 are MNHEY and SVGEGT. As DNA, the CDR3 is TGTGCCAGCAGAGTTGGGGCCTATGGCTACACCTTC. Its protein product is CASRVGAYGYTF.

The chain recombines TRBV5-1 with TRBJ2-7, with a tentative D call TRBD1 (6 bases). This CDR3 has 12 residues. The germline V and J ends were trimmed by 4 bases and 3 bases, with 8 bases remaining between them. The germline CDR1 and CDR2 sequences are SGHRS and YFSETQ. The chain's CDR3 is CASSGTHYEQYF. Written as DNA, the CDR3 is TGCGCCAGCAGCGGGACACACTACGAGCAGTACTTC.

The genes are TRBV10-3 and TRBJ1-1; 7 nucleotides match TRBD1. The CDR3 sequence is 14 residues long. The germline CDR1 and CDR2 sequences are ENHRY and SYGVKD. The junction had 6 bases not matched to a gene; V was cut back by 0 bases and J by 8 bases. The CDR3 DNA sequence: TGTGCCATCAGTGAGTCGGGTGGGGGACAGGAAGCTTTCTTT. This sequence encodes CAISESGGGQEAFF.

This clonotype was found many times. CDR3 DNA sequence: TGTGCCAGCAAAACCCCCCCCGGGAATGAGCAGTTCTTC. Translation: CASKTPPGNEQFF. The gene calls are TRBV5-4 and TRBJ2-1, with D uncertain. V was pared by 6 bases and J by 7 bases, with 14 bases between. Germline V gene data show CDR1 as SGHNT and CDR2 as YYREEE (reference sequence). The CDR3 consists of 13 residues.

This clonotype has more than one count but fewer than ten. The chain has TRBV5-1 and TRBJ2-7; D is undetermined. This CDR3 is built from 13 residues. Germline CDR1 is SGHRS and CDR2 is YFSETQ. The V end was cut by 4 bases, the J end by 0 bases, with 8 bases between. This CDR3 reads CASSATNSYEQYF. The CDR3 region has the DNA TGCGCCAGCAGCGCCACAAACTCCTACGAGCAGTACTTC.

The chain employs TRBV12-3 or TRBV12-4 and TRBJ1-4; no definite D call. V lost 3 bases to trimming and J lost 8 bases, with 16 bases between them. This CDR3 has 15 residues. The CDR3 DNA sequence: TGTGCCAGCAGTTTCAGGAGGGAAAGGGAAGAAAAACTGTTTTTT. It encodes CASSFRREREEKLFF.

This clonotype showed up just a few times. V is TRBV7-2 and J is TRBJ1-2; D call uncertain. The germline CDR1 and CDR2 sequences are SGHTA and FQGNSA. The CDR3 extends over 15 amino acids. Trimming pared 4 bases from V and 5 bases from J, leaving 17 bases between. The CDR3 sequence: CASSSSRGSIYGYTF. Written as DNA, the CDR3 is TGTGCCAGCAGCTCCTCCCGGGGATCAATTTATGGCTACACCTTC.

This clonotype has ten or more counts. The chain links TRBV20-1 to TRBJ2-1; D is unclear. This CDR3 contains 13 residues. The V end was cut by 3 bases, the J end by 8 bases, with 14 bases between. Germline V gives CDR1 DFQATT, CDR2 SNEGSKA (reference sequence). The CDR3 loop is CSARAVFGHEQFF. The CDR3 DNA reads TGCAGTGCTAGGGCGGTTTTCGGCCATGAGCAGTTCTTC.

The chain recombines TRBV25-1 with TRBJ1-5; D not certain. The CDR3 is 16 residues long. Germline CDR1 is MGHDK and CDR2 is SYGVNS. Trimming cost V 4 bases and J 6 bases, with 19 bases left between them. The CDR3 nucleotides are TGTGCCAGCAGTGGAGCCGGTTACGTCGGGGTTCAGCCCCAGCATTTT. Translated, it gives CASSGAGYVGVQPQHF.

There are many counts of this clonotype. The chain employs TRBV14 and TRBJ2-5; D unclear. V gave up 0 bases and J gave up 5 bases, with 16 bases separating them. From germline, CDR1 is SGHDN and CDR2 FVKESK. The CDR3 contains 16 residues. CDR3 sequence (DNA): TGTGCCAGCAGCCAAGATAGCATCTACCTGAAGGAGACCCAGTACTTC. The encoded protein is CASSQDSIYLKETQYF.

Written as DNA, the CDR3 is TGTGCCAGCAGAGCTCCTGGGACCTCCTATAATTCACCCCTCCACTTT. Translated, it gives CASRAPGTSYNSPLHF. This chain connects TRBV6-1 to TRBJ1-6; possibly TRBD1 for D (5 bases). CDR1 is MNHNS, CDR2 SASEGT, per germline. The CDR3 has 16 amino acids. Trimming left V 6 bases short and J 0 bases short, with 12 bases between.

This clonotype was observed a handful of times. The rearrangement uses TRBV12-3 or TRBV12-4 and TRBJ2-1; D assignment may be TRBD1 or TRBD2 (5 bases each). Trimming cost V 6 bases and J 10 bases, with 16 bases left between them. CDR3 length equals 13 residues. In DNA, the CDR3 is TGTGCCAGCAGCGGGGCTTTCGGTGGGGAGCAGTTCTTC. Its translation is CASSGAFGGEQFF.